The clone carrying this T cell receptor (beta chain) was seen once. These data are taken from a study of T cell changes during pregnancy in multiple sclerosis. Repertoires were generated with immunoSEQ multiplex PCR, while TCRdb's copy carries only in-frame clones and drops some. The table includes about 73,000 clones, almost 95% detected once. The sequence derives from a female donor in good health, enrolled as a control in a pregnancy study. The sequencing here drew on peripheral blood, taken in the third trimester of pregnancy.

DNA for the CDR3: TGTGCCAGCAGCGCCGGGACTAGCGGGTCCTACGAGCAGTACTTC. Protein product: CASSAGTSGSYEQYF. The V gene is TRBV28, the J gene TRBJ2-7, with TRBD2 matching over 12 bases. The CDR3 is made up of 15 amino acids. The trim removed 6 bases at V and 1 base at J, leaving 4 bases unmatched. Germline V gene sequence: CDR1 MDHEN, CDR2 SYDVKM.